These 16 T cell receptor beta chains came from one sample sequenced in a study of T cell repertoires in cytomegalovirus infection. TCRdb analysed the reads with MiXCR anew, one entry per CDR3 protein. This repertoire shows approximately 730,000 distinct CDR3 sequences, about 30% found once; its top ten account for 18%. No antigen has been identified for these receptors. Source: cultured PBMCs, taken from culture after CMV antigen stimulation. These receptors all stem from a human donor in good health (CMV status not recorded). Some clones in this sample may be carry-over from other donors' samples.

This clonotype has more than one count but fewer than ten. The rearrangement uses TRBV6-5 and TRBJ2-7; 11 bases are a match to TRBD2. CDR3 length: 15 residues. In germline, CDR1 is MNHEY, CDR2 SVGAGI. V lost 5 bases, J lost 3 bases, and 6 bases stayed unmatched. CDR3 region: CASSATSGGSYEQYF. The CDR3, as DNA: TGTGCCAGCAGTGCCACTAGCGGGGGTAGCTACGAGCAGTACTTC.

This clonotype was counted between two and nine times. The CDR3 DNA reads as TGTGCCAGCAGCCCAGGCCCGGGACTAGCGAGGGCGCAGTATTTT. Protein sequence: CASSPGPGLARAQYF. The chain links TRBV6-5 to TRBJ2-3; 10 bases line up with TRBD2. V was clipped by 6 bases and J by 10 bases; unmatched bases: 13. The germline gives CDR1 MNHEY, CDR2 SVGAGI. This CDR3 is 15 amino acids long.

This clonotype was seen repeatedly, ten times or more. The chain uses TRBV7-6 and TRBJ1-4, with D tentatively TRBD1 (6 bases). The CDR3 extends over 14 amino acids. V was trimmed by 5 bases and J by 4 bases, leaving 11 bases between them. Germline CDR1 is SGHVS and CDR2 is FNYEAQ. The CDR3: CASSQGQINEKLFF. The CDR3 bases are TGTGCCAGCAGCCAGGGACAAATTAATGAAAAACTGTTTTTT.

A note on this clonotype: A read error may account for a junction end that differs from germline. The rearrangement joins TRBV10-3 to TRBJ2-2; 8 nucleotides match TRBD2. This CDR3 spans 17 amino acids. From germline, CDR1 is ENHRY and CDR2 SYGVKD. The CDR3 loop reads CAISEFSGVANTGELVF. CDR3 nucleotide sequence: TGTGCCATCAGTGAATTTAGCGGGGTTGCGAACACCGGGGAGCTGGTTTTT.

CDR3 residues: CASNRGKPYEQYF. The CDR3 DNA reads TGTGCCAGCAACAGGGGAAAACCCTACGAGCAGTACTTC. The J gene is TRBJ2-7, the V gene TRBV6-1, with TRBD1 matching 7 bases. V lost 7 bases, J lost 2 bases, and 5 bases stayed unmatched. The CDR3 totals 13 residues. In germline, CDR1 is MNHNS, CDR2 SASEGT.

CDR3 in amino acids: CAWSLRGHNEQFF. The CDR3 DNA reads as TGTGCCTGGAGTTTGAGGGGGCACAATGAGCAGTTCTTC. The V and J genes are TRBV30 and TRBJ2-1; 7 bases align to TRBD1. CDR3 length: 13 amino acids. The J segment lost 5 bases and the V segment lost 2 bases, leaving 3 bases of the junction unmatched. Germline CDR1 and CDR2: GTSNPN and SVGIG (reference sequence).

The chain uses TRBV4-1 and TRBJ2-1, with D perhaps TRBD2 (6 bases). The CDR3 runs 13 residues. V was cut by 0 bases and J by 9 bases, with 9 bases left in between. CDR1 is MGHRA, CDR2 YSYEKL, per germline. The CDR3 region is CASSQEDGGEQFF. CDR3 DNA sequence: TGCGCCAGCAGCCAAGAAGACGGGGGTGAGCAGTTCTTC.

This chain links TRBV10-2 with TRBJ2-1; TRBD2 aligns across 16 bases. V was clipped by 7 bases and J by 14 bases; unmatched bases: 8. Germline V lookup: CDR1 WSHSY, CDR2 SAAADI. This CDR3 has 14 amino acids. The CDR3 DNA follows: TGCGCCAGCACCCCCGGGACTAGCGGGGGGGCAGAGTTCTTC. Translating it yields CASTPGTSGGAEFF.

A few counts support this clonotype. The V and J genes are TRBV5-4 and TRBJ2-5, with 8 bases aligning to TRBD2. Trimming cost V 2 bases and J 5 bases; bases outside gene matches: 8. Germline lookup yields CDR1 SGHNT and CDR2 YYREEE (reference sequence). The CDR3 sequence is 15 residues long. The CDR3 reads CASSLNSGVRETQYF. CDR3 sequence (DNA): TGTGCCAGCAGCTTAAATAGCGGGGTCCGCGAGACCCAGTACTTC.

The rearrangement uses TRBV4-3 and TRBJ2-3; D uncertain. Germline CDR1 is LGHNA and CDR2 is YSLEER. The V and J ends lost 0 bases and 4 bases respectively, with 8 bases between them. The CDR3 is 14 amino acids. CDR3 region: CASSQDRAPDTQYF. In nucleotides, the CDR3 is TGCGCCAGCAGCCAAGATCGGGCGCCAGATACGCAGTATTTT.

V usage is TRBV4-1 and J usage is TRBJ2-5, with TRBD2 identical over 9 bases. J was trimmed by 14 bases and V by 2 bases; bases with no gene match: 12. Per germline, CDR1 MGHRA and CDR2 YSYEKL. The CDR3 covers 14 residues. This CDR3 reads CASSQTLAGDPVYF. The DNA of the CDR3 is TGCGCCAGCAGCCAAACCTTAGCGGGGGACCCCGTATACTTC.

This rearrangement joins TRBV12-3 or TRBV12-4 to TRBJ2-2; weak D call: TRBD2 (6 bases). Trimming stripped 3 bases from V and 6 bases from J, with 14 bases between. The CDR3 covers 15 residues. CDR3 nucleotide sequence: TGTGCCAGCAGTTTCTCGACTAGAGAGTCCGGGGAGCTGTTTTTT. Encoded protein: CASSFSTRESGELFF.

The chain couples TRBV5-1 to TRBJ1-4; D might be TRBD1 (6 bases). Trimming pared 5 bases from V and 8 bases from J, leaving 13 bases between. This CDR3 has 13 amino acids. In germline, CDR1 is SGHRS, CDR2 YFSETQ. The CDR3 DNA reads TGCGCCAGCAGTTCCACAGGGAAAGAAAAACTGTTTTTT. Amino acids: CASSSTGKEKLFF.

The chain links TRBV7-3 to TRBJ2-1; 14 bases match TRBD2. V lost 5 bases, J lost 8 bases, and 11 bases stayed unmatched. This CDR3 region has 17 residues. Germline lookup yields CDR1 SGHTA and CDR2 FQGTGA. This CDR3 is CASSPQTGTSGGDEQFF. The CDR3 DNA reads as TGTGCCAGCAGCCCTCAAACCGGGACTAGCGGGGGTGATGAGCAGTTCTTC. The full variable domain, in which reference TRBV7-3 and TRBJ2-1 provide the parts outside the CDR3, is GAGVSQTPSNKVTEKGKYVELRCDPISGHTALYWYRQSLGQGPEFLIYFQGTGAADDSGLPNDRFFAVRPEGSVSTLKIQRTERGDSAVYLCASSPQTGTSGGDEQFFGPGTRLTVL.

This clonotype has only a few counts. For the CDR3, the DNA is TGTGCCAGCACCCCTTTGATTGATAGTGGCTACACCTTC. Translation: CASTPLIDSGYTF. The J gene is TRBJ1-2, the V gene TRBV12-3 or TRBV12-4, with no clear D. The CDR3 sequence is 13 residues long. V was clipped by 7 bases and J by 7 bases, with 16 bases between them.

This clonotype has at least ten counts. V gene TRBV7-2 combines with J gene TRBJ2-5; D is perhaps TRBD1 (6 bases). Germline CDR1 SGHTA, CDR2 FQGNSA. V lost 5 bases, J lost 5 bases, and 12 bases lay in between. The CDR3 consists of 13 residues. CDR3 sequence: CASSQQGWETQYF. The CDR3 DNA reads as TGTGCCAGCAGCCAGCAGGGGTGGGAGACCCAGTACTTC.